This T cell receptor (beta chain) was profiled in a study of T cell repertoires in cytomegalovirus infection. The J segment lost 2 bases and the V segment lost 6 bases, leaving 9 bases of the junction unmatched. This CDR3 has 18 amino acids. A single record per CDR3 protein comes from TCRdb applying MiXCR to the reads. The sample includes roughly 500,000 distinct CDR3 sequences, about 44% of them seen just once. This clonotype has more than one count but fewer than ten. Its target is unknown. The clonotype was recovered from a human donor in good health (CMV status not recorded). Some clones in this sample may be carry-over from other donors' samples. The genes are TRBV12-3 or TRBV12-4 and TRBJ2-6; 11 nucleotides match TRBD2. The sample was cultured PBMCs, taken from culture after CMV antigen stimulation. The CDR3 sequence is CASRQTSGRHTGANVLTF. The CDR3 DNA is TGTGCCAGCAGACAAACTAGCGGGAGACACACTGGGGCCAACGTCCTGACTTTC.